The 24 T cell receptor beta chains listed next were all sequenced from one sample in a study of T cells in Graves' hyperthyroidism and ophthalmopathy. Amplified TCR beta CDR3 regions derived from RNA transcripts. The HTBI primer set was used in a first-round RT-PCR of the TCR CDR3. TCRdb analysed the multiplex PCR reads with MiXCR anew, one entry per CDR3 protein. The repertoire holds about 840,000 distinct CDR3 sequences, with 38% as singletons. The sequenced material came from blood. The origin of the receptors is a man between 18 and 29 years old with Graves' hyperthyroidism.

The V call is TRBV27, the J call TRBJ2-2, with D tentatively TRBD2 (6 bases). The CDR3 is 15 residues long. Germline CDR1 reads MNHEY; CDR2 reads SMNVEV (reference sequence). Trimming stripped 6 bases from V and 1 base from J, with 12 bases between. The CDR3, as DNA: TGTGCCAGCAGCTGGGACGGGAGGAACACCGGGGAGCTGTTTTTT. This encodes CASSWDGRNTGELFF.

The chain recombines TRBV29-1 with TRBJ1-2; the match to TRBD1 covers 8 bases. The CDR3 is 13 amino acids. V gave up 8 bases and J gave up 2 bases; unmatched junction bases: 7. From germline, CDR1 is SQVTM and CDR2 ANQGSEA. The CDR3 reads CSYGDRFNYGYTF. CDR3 in DNA: TGCAGCTATGGGGACAGGTTCAACTATGGCTACACCTTC.

The rearrangement joins TRBV2 to TRBJ2-7, with D unclear. Between the trimmed V and J ends, which lost 6 bases and 4 bases, there was a span of 13 bases. The CDR3 totals 13 residues. CDR1 is SNHLY and CDR2 is FYNNEI in the germline V gene. The chain's CDR3 is CASSLDPEYEQYF. DNA for the CDR3: TGTGCCAGCAGCTTAGATCCGGAATACGAGCAGTACTTC.

The CDR3 bases are TGCAGCGTTGCTGGGACAGGGGGCTTTGGCTACACCTTC. Amino acids: CSVAGTGGFGYTF. The V call is TRBV29-1, the J call TRBJ1-2; 12 bases fit TRBD1. V lost 4 bases, J lost 7 bases, and 4 bases stayed unmatched. Germline CDR1 SQVTM, CDR2 ANQGSEA. This CDR3 has 13 amino acids. The full variable domain, with the rest looked up from reference TRBV29-1 and TRBJ1-2, is SAVISQKPSRDICQRGTSLTIQCQVDSQVTMMFWYRQQPGQSLTLIATANQGSEATYESGFVIDKFPISRPNLTFSTLTVSNMSPEDSSIYLCSVAGTGGFGYTFGSGTRLTVV.

This clonotype was detected many times. V and J are TRBV12-3 or TRBV12-4 and TRBJ2-5, with D possibly being TRBD1 or TRBD2 (5 bases each). CDR3 size: 14 residues. Deletions cut 5 bases from V and 8 bases from J, with 18 bases between. The DNA for the CDR3 is TGTGCCAGCAGTCCCCGTGGGGGAAGAGAAACCCAGTACTTC. As protein: CASSPRGGRETQYF.

This clonotype was seen only a few times. V is TRBV10-3 and J is TRBJ1-2; TRBD1 matches 10 bases. Germline V gene lookup returns CDR1 ENHRY and CDR2 SYGVKD. V was pared by 9 bases and J by 2 bases, with 6 bases of the junction left unmatched. This CDR3 is 14 amino acids long. CDR3 nucleotides: TGTGCCATTTCCCCGGGACAGGGGAACTATGGCTACACCTTC. Translated: CAISPGQGNYGYTF.

Points on this clonotype: A much larger clone lies one base from this, so it may be a read error. Given the absence of the conserved phenylalanine or tryptophan at the CDR3 end, a read error is likely. The CDR3 DNA reads TGCAGCGTGGAAGGACTAGCAGGATACGAGCAGTACCTC. Amino acid sequence: CSVEGLAGYEQYL. This rearrangement joins TRBV29-1 to TRBJ2-7; 8 bases are a match to TRBD2. The germline V gene encodes CDR1 SQVTM and CDR2 ANQGSEA. This CDR3 is built from 13 residues.

The chain combines TRBV7-9 with TRBJ2-3; D might be TRBD2 (6 bases). The CDR3 covers 14 residues. Germline loops: CDR1 SEHNR, CDR2 FQNEAQ (reference sequence). The germline V and J ends were trimmed by 1 base and 4 bases, with 9 bases remaining between them. DNA for the CDR3: TGTGCCAGCAGCTTAGTTGCGGGACCAGATACGCAGTATTTT. Amino acid sequence: CASSLVAGPDTQYF.

This clonotype was found a few times. This chain connects TRBV7-9 to TRBJ1-2; a possible D gene is TRBD1 (5 bases). V shed 6 bases and J shed 4 bases, with 12 bases lying between them. The CDR3 has 13 residues. Germline values: CDR1 SEHNR, CDR2 FQNEAQ (reference sequence). The CDR3 is CASSSDGAYGYTF. DNA of the CDR3: TGTGCCAGCAGTTCTGATGGGGCCTATGGCTACACCTTC.

This clonotype was recorded at least ten times. V gene TRBV20-1 combines with J gene TRBJ1-1; a possible D gene is TRBD1 (5 bases). Germline V gene sequence: CDR1 DFQATT, CDR2 SNEGSKA (reference sequence). The CDR3 consists of 14 residues. The V gene lost 4 bases and the J gene lost 0 bases, with 12 bases spanning the gap. DNA for the CDR3: TGCAGTGCTATATCAGGGTACATGAACACTGAAGCTTTCTTT. It encodes CSAISGYMNTEAFF.

The table lists this clonotype with many counts. The chain has TRBV10-3 and TRBJ1-5; D possibly corresponds to TRBD1 (6 bases). This CDR3 has 19 amino acids. V was cut by 7 bases and J by 0 bases, with 25 bases left in between. The germline V gene has CDR1 ENHRY and CDR2 SYGVKD. CDR3 sequence (DNA): TGTGCCATCAAAGCCCCCTTCCTTCGACAGGCGGGTAGCAATCAGCCCCAGCATTTT. Amino acid sequence: CAIKAPFLRQAGSNQPQHF.

Comment on this clonotype: The junction does not match germline at one end; this may be a read error. The genes are TRBV7-9 and TRBJ1-1; TRBD1 matches 8 bases. Germline assignment: CDR1 SEHNR and CDR2 FQNEAQ (reference sequence). The CDR3 is made up of 12 amino acids. CDR3 sequence reads: CSSSLGGQVPMF. CDR3 in DNA: TGTTCCAGCAGCTTAGGGGGACAGGTTCCGATGTTT.

Details on this clonotype: The junction does not match germline at one end; this may be a read error. This rearrangement joins TRBV7-9 to TRBJ2-7; 10 nucleotides line up with TRBD1. CDR3 length: 16 residues. Germline CDR1 reads SEHNR; CDR2 reads FQNEAQ (reference sequence). This CDR3 is CASSQAGTGDTYGQYF. CDR3 sequence (DNA): TGCGCCAGCAGCCAAGCCGGGACAGGGGACACCTACGGGCAGTACTTC.

As regards this clonotype: A much larger clone lies one base from this, so it may be a read error. The chain recombines TRBV2 with TRBJ2-2; 7 bases fit TRBD2. The germline V gene encodes CDR1 SNHLY and CDR2 FYNNEI. The CDR3 extends over 16 amino acids. The CDR3 loop reads CANSPTSPSNTGELFF. The CDR3 DNA reads TGTGCCAACAGTCCGACTAGCCCGAGTAACACCGGGGAGCTGTTTTTT. The whole variable domain, remainder taken from reference TRBV2 and TRBJ2-2, is EPEVTQTPSHQVTQMGQEVILRCVPISNHLYFYWYRQILGQKVEFLVSFYNNEISEKSEIFDDQFSVERPDGSNFTLKIRSTKLEDSAMYFCANSPTSPSNTGELFFGEGSRLTVL.

This clonotype was recorded a few times. V is TRBV5-6 and J is TRBJ1-5; 8 bases map to TRBD1. CDR3 length: 15 residues. The J segment lost 6 bases and the V segment lost 4 bases, leaving 9 bases of the junction unmatched. Looked up from germline, CDR1 is SGHDT and CDR2 is YYEEEE. CDR3 in amino acids: CASSPSGQGRQPQHF. The CDR3 DNA sequence: TGTGCCAGCAGCCCCTCTGGACAGGGCCGTCAGCCCCAGCATTTT.

The V call is TRBV19, the J call TRBJ1-1; maybe TRBD1 (5 bases). Germline V gene lookup returns CDR1 LNHDA and CDR2 SQIVND (reference sequence). With 6 bases removed from V and 0 bases from J, the gap between germline ends came to 14 bases. This CDR3 spans 15 amino acids. This CDR3 reads CASSGSGGMNTEAFF. The CDR3 nucleotides are TGTGCCAGTAGCGGATCCGGGGGTATGAACACTGAAGCTTTCTTT.

This rearrangement joins TRBV2 to TRBJ2-5, with 10 bases fitting TRBD1. V lost 6 bases and J lost 3; bases outside the gene matches: 10. The length of the CDR3 is 16 residues. CDR1 and CDR2 (germline): SNHLY, FYNNEI. CDR3 DNA: TGTGCCAGCAGGGGGTCCCGACAGGGGGCCAAAGAGACCCAGTACTTC. Protein product: CASRGSRQGAKETQYF.

The chain couples TRBV9 to TRBJ1-6; 8 nucleotides align to TRBD1. Germline loops: CDR1 SGDLS, CDR2 YYNGEE. The CDR3 covers 17 residues. The ends lost 4 bases at V and 9 bases at J; junction bases unmatched: 15. This chain's CDR3 is CASSQGGGQGAGSPLHF. The CDR3 DNA is TGTGCCAGCAGCCAAGGAGGTGGACAGGGAGCAGGTTCACCCCTCCACTTT.

This clonotype was seen only a few times. The chain joins TRBV10-3 to TRBJ1-5, with TRBD1 matching over 10 bases. The germline V gene has CDR1 ENHRY and CDR2 SYGVKD. J lost 0 bases, V lost 10 bases, and 6 bases had no gene match. The CDR3 has 15 residues. The CDR3 region has the DNA TGTGCCACCCGACGGGACAGGGGTAGCAATCAGCCCCAGCATTTT. Encoded protein: CATRRDRGSNQPQHF.

The V and J genes are TRBV7-2 and TRBJ1-1, with 8 bases aligning to TRBD1. CDR1 and CDR2 (germline): SGHTA, FQGNSA. The CDR3 has 17 residues. With 5 bases clipped from V and 2 bases from J, the junction kept 13 bases outside the gene matches. The CDR3 nucleotides are TGTGCCAGCAGCCAAGAGGGGGCAACAGGGGGTAACACTGAAGCTTTCTTT. Translated: CASSQEGATGGNTEAFF.

Note on this clonotype: Possible read error: a much larger clone is one base away. The chain combines TRBV9 with TRBJ2-6; no clear D gene. V was cut by 0 bases and J by 3 bases, with 7 bases left in between. This CDR3 contains 15 residues. The germline CDR1 and CDR2 sequences are SGDLS and YYNGEE. CDR3 in amino acids: CASSVEWDGANVLTF. DNA for the CDR3: TGTGCCAGCAGCGTAGAATGGGATGGGGCCAACGTCCTGACTTTC.

This clonotype was recorded at least ten times. The genes are TRBV10-3 and TRBJ1-3; D may be TRBD1 (6 bases). Deletions cut 2 bases from V and 2 bases from J, with 13 bases between. The CDR3 extends over 16 amino acids. Germline V gives CDR1 ENHRY, CDR2 SYGVKD. CDR3 amino acids: CAISEEYGGAGNTIYF. DNA for the CDR3: TGTGCCATCAGTGAGGAGTACGGGGGCGCTGGAAACACCATATATTTT.

This clonotype has at least ten counts. The chain is built from TRBV2 and TRBJ1-4; D uncertain. Per the germline V gene, CDR1 is SNHLY and CDR2 is FYNNEI. The length of the CDR3 is 14 residues. Trimming stripped 5 bases from V and 5 bases from J, with 12 bases between. The CDR3 DNA follows: TGTGCCAGCAGTTCACAGAGGCTAAATGAAAAACTGTTTTTT. The encoded protein is CASSSQRLNEKLFF. Looking up the rest from reference TRBV2 and TRBJ1-4 gives the full variable domain: EPEVTQTPSHQVTQMGQEVILRCVPISNHLYFYWYRQILGQKVEFLVSFYNNEISEKSEIFDDQFSVERPDGSNFTLKIRSTKLEDSAMYFCASSSQRLNEKLFFGSGTQLSVL.

This clonotype was seen repeatedly, ten times or more. The chain joins TRBV5-1 to TRBJ1-1, with D maybe TRBD1 (6 bases). Germline lookup yields CDR1 SGHRS and CDR2 YFSETQ. V lost 2 bases, J lost 7 bases, and 9 bases lay in between. The CDR3 runs 12 residues. CDR3 sequence: CASSFRGYEAFF. CDR3 DNA: TGCGCCAGCAGCTTTAGGGGGTATGAAGCTTTCTTT.